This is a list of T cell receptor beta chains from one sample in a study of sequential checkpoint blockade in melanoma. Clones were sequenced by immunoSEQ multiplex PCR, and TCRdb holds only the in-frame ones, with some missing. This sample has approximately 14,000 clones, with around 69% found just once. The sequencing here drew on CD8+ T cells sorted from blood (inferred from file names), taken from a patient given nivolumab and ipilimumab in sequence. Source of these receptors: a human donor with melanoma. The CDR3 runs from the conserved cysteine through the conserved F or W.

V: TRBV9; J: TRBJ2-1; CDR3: CASSAHSNEQFF
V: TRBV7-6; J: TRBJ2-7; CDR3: CASSSPRGGGSGEQYF
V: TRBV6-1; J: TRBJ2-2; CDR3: CASSERAGQSGELFF
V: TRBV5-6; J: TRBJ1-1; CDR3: CASSTDRGPEAFF
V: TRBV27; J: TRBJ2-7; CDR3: CASSPGQGPQGEQYF
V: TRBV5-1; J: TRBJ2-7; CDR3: CASSFGTSGVYEQYF
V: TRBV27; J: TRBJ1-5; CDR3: CASSLQGQPQHF
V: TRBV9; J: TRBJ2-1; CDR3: CASSVAGTSGDEQFF
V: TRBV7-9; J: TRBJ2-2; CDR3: CANRDRGTGELFF
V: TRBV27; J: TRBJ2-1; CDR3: CASSSSGLYNEQFF
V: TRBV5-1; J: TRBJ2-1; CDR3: CASSPRGAQLNEQFF
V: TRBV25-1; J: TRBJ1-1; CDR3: CASSLGGQPGEAFF
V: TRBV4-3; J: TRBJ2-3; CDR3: CASSQGRGTDTQYF
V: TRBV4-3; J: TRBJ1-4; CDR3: CASSQDLLTNEKLFF
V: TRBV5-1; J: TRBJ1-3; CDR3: CASSSGTGASISGNTIYF
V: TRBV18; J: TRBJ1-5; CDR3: CASSLTGASILSNQPQHF
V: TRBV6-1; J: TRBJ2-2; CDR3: CASSVGQNTGELFF
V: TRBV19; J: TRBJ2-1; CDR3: CASSISEALSYNEQFF